Sequencing of this T cell receptor beta chain was carried out in a study of T cell repertoires in cytomegalovirus infection. Overall study context: In public TCR beta signatures, there were indications of both CMV infection and matching HLA type.

Of note for this clonotype: Its antigen is not identified.

TCRdb reprocessed the reads with MiXCR, giving one entry per CDR3 protein. The profile shows 250,000 to 300,000 distinct CDR3 sequences, over 15% of them singletons. The CDR3 sequence is 16 residues long. The germline gives CDR1 MGHRA, CDR2 YSYEKL. V was clipped by 0 bases and J by 9 bases; unmatched bases: 13. Study observations and caveats: Within the response measured ex vivo, HLA-C-restricted CMV-specific TCR beta clonotypes were dominant. Cumulative public TCR beta family frequency identified carriers of CMV plus the relevant HLA.

The sample taken for sequencing was CD8+ T cells from PBMCs. The source is a human donor in good health (CMV status not recorded). Some clones in this sample may be carry-over from other donors' samples. The chain recombines TRBV4-1 with TRBJ2-7; 8 bases agree with TRBD2. CDR3 DNA: TGCGCCAGCAGCCAAGAAGCCGGGGGGGGCTACGTCGGGCAGTACTTC. Translating gives CASSQEAGGGYVGQYF.